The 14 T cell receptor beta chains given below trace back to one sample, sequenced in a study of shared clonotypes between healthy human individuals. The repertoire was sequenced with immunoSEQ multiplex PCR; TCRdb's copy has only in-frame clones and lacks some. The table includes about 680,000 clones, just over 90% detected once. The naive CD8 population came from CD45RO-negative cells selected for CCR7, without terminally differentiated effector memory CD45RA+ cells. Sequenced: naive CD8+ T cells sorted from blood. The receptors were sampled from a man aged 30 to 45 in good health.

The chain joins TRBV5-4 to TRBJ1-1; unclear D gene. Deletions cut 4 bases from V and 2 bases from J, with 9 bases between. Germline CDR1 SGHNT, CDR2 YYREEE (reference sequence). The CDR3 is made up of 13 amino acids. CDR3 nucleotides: TGTGCCAGCAGCCATGCGGTTAACACTGAAGCTTTCTTT. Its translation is CASSHAVNTEAFF.

The CDR3 loop is CAISESRQGGYEQYF. CDR3 bases: TGTGCCATCAGTGAGTCCCGACAGGGCGGCTACGAGCAGTACTTC. The V gene is TRBV10-3, the J gene TRBJ2-7; TRBD1 agrees at 7 bases. The CDR3 extends over 15 amino acids. Germline V CDR1 and CDR2: ENHRY, SYGVKD. J gave up 3 bases and V 0 bases, and 5 bases lay outside the gene matches.

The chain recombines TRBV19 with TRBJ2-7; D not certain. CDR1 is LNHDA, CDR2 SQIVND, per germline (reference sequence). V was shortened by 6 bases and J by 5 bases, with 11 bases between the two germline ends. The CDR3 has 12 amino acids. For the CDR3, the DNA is TGTGCCAGTAGCGCGCAACCGGACGAGCAGTACTTC. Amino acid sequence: CASSAQPDEQYF. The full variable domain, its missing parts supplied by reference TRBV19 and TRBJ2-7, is DGGITQSPKYLFRKEGQNVTLSCEQNLNHDAMYWYRQDPGQGLRLIYYSQIVNDFQKGDIAEGYSVSREKKESFPLTVTSAQKNPTAFYLCASSAQPDEQYFGPGTRLTVT.

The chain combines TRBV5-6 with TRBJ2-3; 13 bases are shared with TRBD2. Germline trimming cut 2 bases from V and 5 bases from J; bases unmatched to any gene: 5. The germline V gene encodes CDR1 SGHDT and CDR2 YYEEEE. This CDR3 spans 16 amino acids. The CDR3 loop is CASSLLAGGPKDTQYF. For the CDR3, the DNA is TGTGCCAGCAGCTTACTAGCGGGAGGGCCCAAAGATACGCAGTATTTT.

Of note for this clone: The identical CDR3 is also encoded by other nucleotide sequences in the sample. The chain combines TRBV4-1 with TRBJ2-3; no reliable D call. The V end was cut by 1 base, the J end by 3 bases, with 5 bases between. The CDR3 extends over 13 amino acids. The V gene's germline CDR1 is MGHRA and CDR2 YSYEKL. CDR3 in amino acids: CASSQVGTDTQYF. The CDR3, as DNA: TGCGCCAGCAGCCAAGTTGGGACAGATACGCAGTATTTT.

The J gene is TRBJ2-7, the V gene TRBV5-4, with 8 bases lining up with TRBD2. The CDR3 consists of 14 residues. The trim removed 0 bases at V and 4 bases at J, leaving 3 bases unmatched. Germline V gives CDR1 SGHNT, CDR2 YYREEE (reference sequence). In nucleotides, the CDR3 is TGTGCCAGCAGCTTGGACGGGAGGGGGTACGAGCAGTACTTC. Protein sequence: CASSLDGRGYEQYF.

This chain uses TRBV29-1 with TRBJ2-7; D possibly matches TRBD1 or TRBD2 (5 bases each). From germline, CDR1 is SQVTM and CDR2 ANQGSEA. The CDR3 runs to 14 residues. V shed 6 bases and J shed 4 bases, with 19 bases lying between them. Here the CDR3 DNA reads TGCAGCGTGGGACCGGAGGACAAAGAGTACGAGCAGTACTTC. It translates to CSVGPEDKEYEQYF.

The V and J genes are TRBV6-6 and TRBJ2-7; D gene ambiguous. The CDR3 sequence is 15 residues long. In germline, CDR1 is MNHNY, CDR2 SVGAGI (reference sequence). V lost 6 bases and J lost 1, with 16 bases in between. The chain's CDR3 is CASRSLGHVSYEQYF. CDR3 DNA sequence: TGTGCCAGCAGATCCCTCGGCCATGTTTCCTACGAGCAGTACTTC.

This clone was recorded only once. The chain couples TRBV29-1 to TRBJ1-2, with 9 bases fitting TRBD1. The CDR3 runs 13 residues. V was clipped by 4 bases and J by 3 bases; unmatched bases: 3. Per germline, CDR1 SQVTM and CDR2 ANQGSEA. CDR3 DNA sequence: TGCAGCGTTGTGAGGGACAGGGACTATGGCTACACCTTC. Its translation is CSVVRDRDYGYTF.

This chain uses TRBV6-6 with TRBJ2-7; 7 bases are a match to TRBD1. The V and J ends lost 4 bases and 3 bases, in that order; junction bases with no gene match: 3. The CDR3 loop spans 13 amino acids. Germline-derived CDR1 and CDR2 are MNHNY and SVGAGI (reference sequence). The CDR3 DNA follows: TGTGCCAGCAGTTCGACAGGGATCTACGAGCAGTACTTC. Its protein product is CASSSTGIYEQYF.

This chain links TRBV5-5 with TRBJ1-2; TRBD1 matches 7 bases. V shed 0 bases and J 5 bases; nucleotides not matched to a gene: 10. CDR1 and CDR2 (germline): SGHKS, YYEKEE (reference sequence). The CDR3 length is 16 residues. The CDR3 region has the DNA TGTGCCAGCAGCTTGGGGGCCACGGGACAGCCTTATGGCTACACCTTC. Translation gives CASSLGATGQPYGYTF.

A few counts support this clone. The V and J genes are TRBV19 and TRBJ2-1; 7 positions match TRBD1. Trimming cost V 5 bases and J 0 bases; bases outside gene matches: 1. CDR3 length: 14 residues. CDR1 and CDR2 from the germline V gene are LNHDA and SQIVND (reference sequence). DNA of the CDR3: TGTGCCAGTAGTCACAGGGGCTCCTACAATGAGCAGTTCTTC. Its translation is CASSHRGSYNEQFF. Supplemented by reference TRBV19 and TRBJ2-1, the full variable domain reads DGGITQSPKYLFRKEGQNVTLSCEQNLNHDAMYWYRQDPGQGLRLIYYSQIVNDFQKGDIAEGYSVSREKKESFPLTVTSAQKNPTAFYLCASSHRGSYNEQFFGPGTRLTVL.

The CDR3 loop is CASSPQPLNTEAFF. The CDR3 DNA reads as TGCGCCAGCAGCCCACAGCCGTTGAACACTGAAGCTTTCTTT. This chain connects TRBV4-1 to TRBJ1-1; D remains ambiguous. Trimming took 4 bases from V and 0 from J, leaving 9 bases between them. The germline V gene has CDR1 MGHRA and CDR2 YSYEKL. The CDR3 runs 14 residues.

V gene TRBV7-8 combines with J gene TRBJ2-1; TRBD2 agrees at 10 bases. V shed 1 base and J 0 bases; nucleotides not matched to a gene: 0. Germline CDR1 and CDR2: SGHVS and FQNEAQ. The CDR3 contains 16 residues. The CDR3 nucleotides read TGTGCCAGCAGCTTAGGGACTAGCGGCTCCTACAATGAGCAGTTCTTC. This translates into CASSLGTSGSYNEQFF.